A selection of T cell receptor beta chains follows, all from one sample in a study of CXCR3-negative and CXCR3-positive naive CD8 T cells. Following a re-call of the 5' RACE reads, TCRdb has one entry per CDR3 protein and lacks DNA. This listing includes over 100,000 distinct CDR3 sequences. Sequencing was done on a sample of naive CXCR3- CD8+ T cells from blood. The source is a human donor in good health. Some clones in this sample may be carry-over from other donors' samples. CDR3s include the opening cysteine and the closing phenylalanine or tryptophan.

TRBV29-1,TRBJ2-7,CSVDTGEPYYEQYF
TRBV12-3/TRBV12-4,TRBJ2-4,CASRRTSGEWAKNIQYF
TRBV6-5,TRBJ2-2,CASSLLPGGREELFF
TRBV19,TRBJ2-7,CASGPRVAGSYEQYF
TRBV29-1,TRBJ1-1,CSVEYRAGVVAEAFF
TRBV29-1,TRBJ2-7,CSVEDGSTGYGYEQYF
TRBV28,TRBJ2-3,CASSSLETQYF
TRBV15,TRBJ1-4,CATSKGATNEKLFF
TRBV4-1,TRBJ1-2,CASSQGEGLSGGYTF
TRBV19,TRBJ2-1,CASSRDRGYYNEQFF
TRBV20-1,TRBJ2-3,CSGRGRGDEDTQYF
TRBV20-1,TRBJ1-2,CSASLLPEHGVGYGYTF
TRBV11-2,TRBJ1-1,CASSLGVTGASEAFF
TRBV9,TRBJ2-7,CASSVEASDSYEQYF
TRBV5-1,TRBJ2-3,CASSLYGSKPDTQYF
TRBV29-1,TRBJ1-2,CSVLPTDQSHRTVNYGYTF
TRBV19,TRBJ1-2,CATDREDSYGYTF
TRBV10-3,TRBJ1-5,CAISEGGQDNQPQHF
TRBV29-1,TRBJ2-5,CSVEGLDEETQYF
TRBV29-1,TRBJ2-7,CSVAPGQQFYEQYF
TRBV7-2,TRBJ2-2,CASSLLDTGELFF
TRBV29-1,TRBJ2-2,CSVYQGSGELFF